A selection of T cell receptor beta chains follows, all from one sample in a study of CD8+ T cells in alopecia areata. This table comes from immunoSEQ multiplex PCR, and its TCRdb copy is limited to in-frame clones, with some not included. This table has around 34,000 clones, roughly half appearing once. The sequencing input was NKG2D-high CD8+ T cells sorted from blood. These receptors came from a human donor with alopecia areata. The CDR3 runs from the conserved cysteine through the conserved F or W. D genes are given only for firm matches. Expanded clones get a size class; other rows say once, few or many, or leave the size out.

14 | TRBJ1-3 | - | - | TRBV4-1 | TGCGCCAGCAGCCAAGGAAGGGGATCGGACACCATATATTTT | CASSQGRGSDTIYF
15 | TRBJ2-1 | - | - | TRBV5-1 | TGCGCCAGCAGCCGCAAAACCCCCGGGGTAGGCGAGCAGTTCTTC | CASSRKTPGVGEQFF
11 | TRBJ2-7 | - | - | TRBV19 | TGTGCCAGTAGTCTCGGCTACGAGCAGTACTTC | CASSLGYEQYF
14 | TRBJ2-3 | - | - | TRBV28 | TGTGCCAGCAGTTTACTAGTCCGGACAGATACGCAGTATTTT | CASSLLVRTDTQYF
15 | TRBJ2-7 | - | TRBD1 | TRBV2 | TGTGCCAGCAGTGACGAAGTAGGGGGCGCGGACGAGCAGTACTTC | CASSDEVGGADEQYF
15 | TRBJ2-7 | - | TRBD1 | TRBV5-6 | TGTGCCAGCAGCCCCGGGGACAGCGGAGGCTACGAGCAGTACTTC | CASSPGDSGGYEQYF
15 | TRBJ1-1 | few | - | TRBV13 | TGTGCCAGCAGCTTAGGAGAGGGGTTGGACACTGAAGCTTTCTTT | CASSLGEGLDTEAFF
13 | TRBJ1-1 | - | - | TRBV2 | TGTGCCAGCCGGACAGCCTGGGACACTGAAGCTTTCTTT | CASRTAWDTEAFF
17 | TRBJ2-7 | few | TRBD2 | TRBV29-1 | TGCAGCGTTGAAGATCGGATTGCGGGAGGGCCCTCCTACGAGCAGTACTTC | CSVEDRIAGGPSYEQYF
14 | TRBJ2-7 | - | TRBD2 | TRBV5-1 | TGCGCCAGCAGCTTGCCAGCGGGGGGGCCGGAGCAGTACTTC | CASSLPAGGPEQYF
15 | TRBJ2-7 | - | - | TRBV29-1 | TGCAGCGTTGATTTTTCGGCAGGGAGCACCTACGAGCAGTACTTC | CSVDFSAGSTYEQYF
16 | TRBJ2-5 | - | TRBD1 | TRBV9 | TGTGCCAGCAGCGGATGGACAGGGGCAACACAAGAGACCCAGTACTTC | CASSGWTGATQETQYF
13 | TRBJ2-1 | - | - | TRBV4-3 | TGCGCCAGCAGCCAAGAAGGGTGGAATGAGCAGTTCTTC | CASSQEGWNEQFF
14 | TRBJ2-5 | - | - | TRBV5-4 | TGTGCCAGCAGCGAGCCCAGGCTCCAAGAGACCCAGTACTTC | CASSEPRLQETQYF
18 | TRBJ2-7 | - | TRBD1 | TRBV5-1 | TGCGCCAGCAGCTTGTCCGTTTGGGGACAGGACCAAACCTACGAGCAGTACTTC | CASSLSVWGQDQTYEQYF
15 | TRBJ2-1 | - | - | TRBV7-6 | TGTGCCAGCAGCCCAGATTTGGGACCCGACAATGAGCAGTTCTTC | CASSPDLGPDNEQFF
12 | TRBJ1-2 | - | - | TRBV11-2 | TGTGCCAGCAGCTCGTCGCCTTTTGACCCTACCTTC | CASSSSPFDPTF
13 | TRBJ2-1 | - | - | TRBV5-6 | TGTGCCAGCAGCTTGAGTGTCGCGTGGGAGCAGTTCTTC | CASSLSVAWEQFF
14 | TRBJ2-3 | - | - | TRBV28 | TGTGCCAGCAGCTTGGAGGGGGCGAGGAATACGCAGTATTTT | CASSLEGARNTQYF
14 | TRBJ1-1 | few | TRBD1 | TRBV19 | TGTGCCAGTAGTTCCCGGACAGGGCACACTGAAGCTTTCTTT | CASSSRTGHTEAFF
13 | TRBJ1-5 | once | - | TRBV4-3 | TGCGCCAGCAGCCAAGTCAGAAATCAGCCCCAGCATTTT | CASSQVRNQPQHF
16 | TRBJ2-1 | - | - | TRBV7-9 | TGTGCCAGCAGCTTAGCAGGGAGTGGCCCCTACAATGAGCAGTTCTTC | CASSLAGSGPYNEQFF
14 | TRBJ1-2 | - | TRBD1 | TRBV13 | TGTGCCAGCAGCCACGGGACAGGGAACTATGGCTACACCTTC | CASSHGTGNYGYTF
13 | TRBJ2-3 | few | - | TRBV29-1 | TGCAGCGTTGATACGCTAGCGCCAGATACGCAGTATTTT | CSVDTLAPDTQYF
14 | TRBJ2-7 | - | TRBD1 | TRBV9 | TGTGCCAGCAGCGCGACAGGGGCGAAAAACGAGCAGTACTTC | CASSATGAKNEQYF
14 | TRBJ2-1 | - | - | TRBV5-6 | TGTGCCAGCAGCTTGTTGACTACCTACAATGAGCAGTTCTTC | CASSLLTTYNEQFF
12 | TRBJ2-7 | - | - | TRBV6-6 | TGTGCCAGCAGCTACAGACCCTACGAGCAGTACTTC | CASSYRPYEQYF
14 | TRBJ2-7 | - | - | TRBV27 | TGTGCCAGCAGTGCGGGACGGAACTACTACGAGCAGTACTTC | CASSAGRNYYEQYF
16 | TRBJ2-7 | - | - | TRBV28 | TGTGCCAGCAGTCTCCTCACGGAATGGTTCTCCTACGAGCAGTACTTC | CASSLLTEWFSYEQYF
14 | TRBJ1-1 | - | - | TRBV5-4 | TGTGCCAGCAGCCCTGACTGGGGGAACACTGAAGCTTTCTTT | CASSPDWGNTEAFF
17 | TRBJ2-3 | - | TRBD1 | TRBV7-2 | TGTGCCAGCAGCCAGCTAATCCGGGACAGGGTTGCAGATACGCAGTATTTT | CASSQLIRDRVADTQYF
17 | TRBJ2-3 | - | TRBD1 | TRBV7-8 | TGTGCCAGCAGCACGCATTCGGACAGGGGTTACACAGATACGCAGTATTTT | CASSTHSDRGYTDTQYF
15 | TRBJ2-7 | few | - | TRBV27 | TGTGCCAGCAGTTTGTCCTGGGGTAGGCCCTACGAGCAGTACTTC | CASSLSWGRPYEQYF
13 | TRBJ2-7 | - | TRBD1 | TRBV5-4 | TGTGCCAGCAGCCCGGGGACAGGGTCCCAGCAGTACTTC | CASSPGTGSQQYF